This T cell receptor beta chain came from a study of blood T cells in healthy people across ages. The study, taken as a whole, reports: PBMCs that were unsorted prevented a conclusive naive versus antigen-experienced comparison. Researchers judged that diversity estimates from one million T cells fell short of true values.

Researchers collected 9 to 10 milliliters of peripheral blood from every single donor. Germline V gives CDR1 LNHNV, CDR2 YYDKDF (reference sequence). Germline trimming cut 5 bases from V and 8 bases from J; bases unmatched to any gene: 13. The CDR3 covers 16 residues. Points on this clonotype: Its antigen is undetermined.

For the second PCR, which ran for roughly 7 to 11 cycles, a sample-barcoded 5' primer and a J-beta primer mix were used. In TCRdb, the 5' RACE reads were re-called with MiXCR into one record per CDR3 protein. The table has approximately 810,000 distinct CDR3 sequences, around 26% seen once; the top ten hold approximately 15%. The rearrangement links TRBV15 to TRBJ2-1; TRBD1 matches 9 bases. The sequenced sample consisted of blood. This receptor was obtained from a woman of 80 years or more in good health. This CDR3 is CATSGISLGQGHEQFF. CDR3 bases: TGTGCCACCAGCGGAATATCGCTGGGACAGGGCCATGAGCAGTTCTTC.